Listed below are T cell receptor beta chains from one sample, sequenced in a study of T cell responses to AZD1222 COVID-19 vaccine. Produced via immunoSEQ multiplex PCR; TCRdb's table is partial and in-frame only. In the table there are around 160,000 clones, 85% to 95% of which are singletons. The specimen was peripheral blood, collected on day 0 of MenACWY control vaccination. These receptors originate from an adult in good health. The CDR3 runs from the conserved cysteine through the conserved F or W. D genes are given only for firm matches. Where a row states a size, it is once, few, many or the class of an expanded clone; other rows omit it.

clone size,D gene,J gene,V gene,CDR3 protein,CDR3 DNA
-,TRBD1,TRBJ2-2,TRBV18,CASSATGGIAGELFF,TGTGCCAGCTCAGCCACAGGGGGCATCGCCGGGGAGCTGTTTTTT
-,-,TRBJ2-7,TRBV7-6,CASSLSGYEQYF,TGTGCCAGCAGCCTAAGCGGATACGAGCAGTACTTC
-,-,TRBJ1-1,TRBV21-1,CASSHKGGPGFEAFF,TGTGCCAGCAGCCACAAAGGGGGTCCGGGTTTCGAAGCTTTCTTT
once,TRBD2,TRBJ2-7,TRBV18,CASSPPSGSSYEQYF,TGTGCCAGCTCACCACCTAGCGGGAGCTCCTACGAGCAGTACTTC
once,TRBD1,TRBJ1-5,TRBV6-6,CASSYEAGGRQPQHF,TGTGCCAGCAGTTACGAGGCAGGGGGCCGACAGCCCCAGCATTTT
-,-,TRBJ2-3,TRBV30,CACIPGADTQYF,TGTGCCTGCATCCCGGGGGCAGATACGCAGTATTTT
-,-,TRBJ1-1,TRBV19,CASSSTMNTEAFF,TGTGCCAGTAGTTCCACAATGAACACTGAAGCTTTCTTT
-,-,TRBJ2-5,TRBV27,CASSKGDQETQYF,TGTGCCAGCAGTAAAGGGGACCAAGAGACCCAGTACTTC
-,TRBD2,TRBJ2-7,TRBV4-2,CASSQVSGSGTYEQYF,TGTGCCAGCAGCCAAGTCTCTGGTAGCGGGACCTACGAGCAGTACTTC
-,TRBD2,TRBJ2-1,TRBV11-3,CASSPGGGRVHNEQFF,TGTGCCAGCAGCCCCGGGGGCGGGAGGGTCCACAATGAGCAGTTCTTC
-,-,TRBJ1-6,TRBV19,CASSPWGTTNSPLHF,TGTGCCAGTAGTCCGTGGGGGACTACCAATTCACCCCTCCACTTT
-,-,TRBJ2-5,TRBV2,CASSDRGRQKETQYF,TGTGCCAGCAGTGATCGGGGAAGGCAGAAAGAGACCCAGTACTTC
once,-,TRBJ1-4,TRBV9,CASSVLPTNEKLFF,TGTGCCAGCAGCGTACTCCCAACTAATGAAAAACTGTTTTTT
-,TRBD1,TRBJ1-2,TRBV2,CAIQAGTGGSVTF,TGTGCCATCCAAGCCGGGACAGGAGGATCGGTAACCTTC
-,-,TRBJ2-7,TRBV11-2,CASSLGVTTYEQYF,TGTGCCAGCAGCTTAGGGGTGACGACTTACGAGCAGTACTTC
-,-,TRBJ1-2,TRBV7-8,CASSLLTDNYGYTF,TGTGCCAGCAGCTTACTTACAGACAACTATGGCTACACCTTC
-,TRBD1,TRBJ1-2,TRBV9,CASSVGGTGDGYTF,TGTGCCAGCAGCGTAGGAGGGACAGGGGATGGCTACACCTTC
-,-,TRBJ1-2,TRBV16,CASSQSEIYYGYTF,TGTGCCAGCAGCCAATCCGAGATCTACTATGGCTACACCTTC
-,TRBD1,TRBJ1-1,TRBV7-3,CASSARDRGSSTEAFF,TGTGCCAGCAGCGCCCGTGACAGGGGGTCGAGTACTGAAGCTTTCTTT
-,TRBD1,TRBJ1-5,TRBV24-1,CATSDLSQGAHLSNQPQHF,TGTGCCACCAGTGATTTGTCACAGGGGGCTCACCTTAGCAATCAGCCCCAGCATTTT
-,-,TRBJ1-2,TRBV20-1,CSARTEYGYTF,TGCAGTGCTAGGACAGAGTATGGCTACACCTTC
-,-,TRBJ2-7,TRBV24-1,CATSDLRAEEQYF,TGTGCCACCAGTGATTTGCGGGCGGAAGAGCAGTACTTC
-,TRBD1,TRBJ2-1,TRBV19,CASSLDRDPYNEQFF,TGTGCCAGTAGCCTGGACAGGGACCCCTACAATGAGCAGTTCTTC
-,-,TRBJ1-3,TRBV19,CASSHIDFGYSGNTIYF,TGTGCCAGTAGTCATATCGACTTTGGATACTCTGGAAACACCATATATTTT
-,-,TRBJ2-7,TRBV3-1/TRBV3-2,CASSLIGGHNYDEQYF,TGTGCCAGCAGCCTAATCGGGGGACATAACTACGATGAGCAGTACTTC
-,-,TRBJ2-7,TRBV11-2,CASSFARTESYEQYF,TGTGCCAGCAGCTTCGCCAGGACGGAGTCCTACGAGCAGTACTTC
-,-,TRBJ2-7,TRBV6-5,CASSPGGLEQYF,TGTGCCAGCAGTCCCGGTGGCCTCGAGCAGTACTTC
once,-,TRBJ1-1,TRBV5-5,CASSLDRPNTEAFF,TGTGCCAGCAGCTTGGACAGGCCGAACACTGAAGCTTTCTTT
-,TRBD2,TRBJ2-2,TRBV6-5,CASSYSGGAGELFF,TGTGCCAGCAGTTACTCCGGGGGGGCCGGGGAGCTGTTTTTT
-,-,TRBJ1-1,TRBV19,CASTPRNGGGGTEAFF,TGTGCCAGTACCCCTAGAAATGGTGGGGGGGGGACTGAAGCTTTCTTT
-,-,TRBJ1-2,TRBV6-5,CASSTREDYGYTF,TGTGCCAGCAGTACCCGGGAGGACTATGGCTACACCTTC
-,TRBD2,TRBJ2-5,TRBV14,CASSSSGTKETQYF,TGTGCCAGCAGCAGCTCCGGGACTAAAGAGACCCAGTACTTC
-,-,TRBJ2-1,TRBV5-1,CASSSGGSSYNEQFF,TGCGCCAGCAGCTCCGGTGGGAGCTCCTACAATGAGCAGTTCTTC
-,-,TRBJ1-1,TRBV14,CASSQDRRGEAFF,TGTGCCAGCAGCCAAGATCGCAGGGGTGAAGCTTTCTTT
-,-,TRBJ1-3,TRBV5-8,CASSLGGSGNTIYF,TGTGCCAGCAGCTTGGGGGGCTCTGGAAACACCATATATTTT
-,TRBD1,TRBJ1-2,TRBV6-1,CASSERTGIGYTF,TGTGCCAGCAGTGAGCGGACAGGGATAGGCTACACCTTC
-,-,TRBJ1-4,TRBV20-1,CSASRDEKLFF,TGCAGTGCTAGCCGGGATGAAAAACTGTTTTTT